The entry below gives a single T cell receptor (beta chain) sequence along with its context. The antigen remains undetermined. This specimen comes from a study of beta chain features in type 1 diabetes. Study in general: Comparable age, gender and cell yields were observed in patients relative to healthy donors.

The authors reverse transcribed all of the isolated RNA, so sequencing captured expressed TCRB transcripts. Using immunoSEQ multiplex PCR, the repertoire was profiled, and TCRdb retains in-frame clones only, with some absent. The sample contains 250,000 to 300,000 clones, around 22% of which appear only once. CDR1 and CDR2 from the germline V gene are GTSNPN and SVGIG (reference sequence). The CDR3 totals 13 residues. Trimming left V 3 bases short and J 4 bases short, with 12 bases between. General study points: More deletions and fewer insertions at VDJ junctions were seen in type 1 diabetes patients. When Type 1 diabetes patients were examined, their TCRB CDR3s proved moderately but significantly shorter in all four CD4+ subsets.

The clonotype was recovered from a woman in her 30s with type 1 diabetes. The sample comprised naive CD4+ T cells from blood. This chain links TRBV30 with TRBJ1-1; weak D call: TRBD1 (5 bases). The chain's CDR3 is CAWSVGRRTEAFF. The CDR3 DNA sequence: TGTGCCTGGAGCGTGGGGCGACGCACTGAAGCTTTCTTT.